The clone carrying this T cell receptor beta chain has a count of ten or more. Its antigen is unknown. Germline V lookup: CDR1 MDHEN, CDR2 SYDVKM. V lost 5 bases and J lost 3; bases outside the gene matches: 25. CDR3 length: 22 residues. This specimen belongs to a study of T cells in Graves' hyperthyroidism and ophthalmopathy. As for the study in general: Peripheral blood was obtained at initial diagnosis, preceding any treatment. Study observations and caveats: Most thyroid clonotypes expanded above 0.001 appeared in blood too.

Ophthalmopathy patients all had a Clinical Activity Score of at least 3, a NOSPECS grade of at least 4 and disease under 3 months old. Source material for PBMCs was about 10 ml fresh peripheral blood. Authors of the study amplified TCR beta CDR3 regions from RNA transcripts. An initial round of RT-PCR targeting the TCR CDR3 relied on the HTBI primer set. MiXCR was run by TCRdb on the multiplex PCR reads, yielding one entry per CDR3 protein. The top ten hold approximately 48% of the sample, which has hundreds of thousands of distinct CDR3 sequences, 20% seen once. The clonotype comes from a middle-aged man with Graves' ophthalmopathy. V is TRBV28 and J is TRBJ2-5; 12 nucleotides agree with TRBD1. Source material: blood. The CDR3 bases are TGTGCCAGCAGTGGGGACAGGGGGCTTATGGTAGCGGGAGTGGCAGTAGAAGAGACCCAGTACTTC. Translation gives CASSGDRGLMVAGVAVEETQYF.